Described below is a single T cell receptor (beta chain) sequence and its context. Germline-derived CDR1 and CDR2 are SGHRS and YFSETQ. The CDR3 is 15 residues long. Unmatched junction bases numbered 2, after V lost 0 bases and J lost 3 bases. The sample is drawn from a study of T cell responses to AZD1222 COVID-19 vaccine. Across the study: Some second doses came at about 4 weeks and others at about 12 weeks; these were pooled.

Generated by immunoSEQ multiplex PCR, the TCRdb table keeps only in-frame clones and is missing some. The sample has around 95,000 clones, about 93% seen once. The sequences come from peripheral blood, collected on day 0 of AZD1222 vaccination. The chain recombines TRBV5-1 with TRBJ2-7; 11 nucleotides match TRBD1. The sequence was collected from an adult in good health. CDR3 loop: CASSLVGTGGYEQYF. In DNA, the CDR3 is TGCGCCAGCAGCTTGGTCGGGACAGGGGGCTACGAGCAGTACTTC.